The TCR beta chain under discussion was sequenced for a study of blood T cell repertoires in COVID-19. This table comes from immunoSEQ multiplex PCR, and its TCRdb copy is limited to in-frame clones, with some not included. Of roughly 250,000 clones detected, almost 85% appear once; the ten largest clones hold about 2%. Sequenced input: peripheral blood. The TCR originated in a woman of 80 years or more with acute or convalescent COVID-19.

The CDR3 sequence: CASSFAGGEGTEAFF. DNA of the CDR3: TGTGCCAGCAGCTTCGCGGGGGGAGAGGGCACTGAAGCTTTCTTT. This chain joins TRBV11-2 and TRBJ1-1, with D perhaps TRBD1 (5 bases). V shed 3 bases and J shed 4 bases, with 15 bases lying between them. The CDR3 runs to 15 residues. The germline CDR1 and CDR2 sequences are SGHAT and FQNNGV. The complete variable domain, with remaining parts taken from reference TRBV11-2 and TRBJ1-1, reads EAGVAQSPRYKIIEKRQSVAFWCNPISGHATLYWYQQILGQGPKLLIQFQNNGVVDDSQLPKDRFSAERLKGVDSTLKIQPAKLEDSAVYLCASSFAGGEGTEAFFGQGTRLTVV.